The T cell receptor beta chain under discussion was sequenced for a study of blood T cell repertoires in COVID-19. Across the study: Material from acute and convalescent COVID-19 was sourced from the United States, Italy and Spain. T cells, B-cell-depleted T cells, or PBMCs supplied cDNA or gDNA.

Under the authors' procedure: Reference gene primer amplification yielded estimated nucleated cell counts. Profiling relied on immunoSEQ multiplex PCR, and the TCRdb table lists in-frame clones only, not all of them. The DNA was the basis for D and trimming; V, J and clone size are from that table. The repertoire has roughly 400,000 clones, approximately 85% of them found once; the top ten carry more than 2%. Cohort assignment relied on participant-reported clinical history. Germline values: CDR1 KGHSH, CDR2 LQKENI. There are 15 residues in the CDR3. Trimming took 6 bases from V and 1 from J; bases not matched to a gene: 8.

The chain joins TRBV18 to TRBJ1-2; 7 positions agree with TRBD1. The sequenced sample consisted of PBMCs or T cells enriched from blood (not recorded which). This receptor was obtained from a woman in her 40s with acute COVID-19. The CDR3 DNA sequence: TGTGCCAGCTCCACCGGGACAGCCCTTAACTATGGCTACACCTTC. It translates to CASSTGTALNYGYTF.